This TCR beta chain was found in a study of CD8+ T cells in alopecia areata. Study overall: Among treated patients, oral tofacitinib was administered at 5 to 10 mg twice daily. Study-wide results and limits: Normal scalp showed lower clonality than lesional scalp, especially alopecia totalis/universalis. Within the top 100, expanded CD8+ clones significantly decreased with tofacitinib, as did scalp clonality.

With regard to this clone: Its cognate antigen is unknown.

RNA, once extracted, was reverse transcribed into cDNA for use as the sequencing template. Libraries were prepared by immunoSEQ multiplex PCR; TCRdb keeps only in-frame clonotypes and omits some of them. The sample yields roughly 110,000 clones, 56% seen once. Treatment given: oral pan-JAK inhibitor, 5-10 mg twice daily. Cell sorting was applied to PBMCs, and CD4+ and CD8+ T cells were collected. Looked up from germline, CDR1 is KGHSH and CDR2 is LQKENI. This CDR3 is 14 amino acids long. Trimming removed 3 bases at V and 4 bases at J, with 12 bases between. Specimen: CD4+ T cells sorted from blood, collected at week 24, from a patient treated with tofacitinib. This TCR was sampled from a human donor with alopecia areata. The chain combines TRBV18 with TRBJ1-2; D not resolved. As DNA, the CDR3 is TGTGCCAGCTCACCTTCCGAGCAGGCCTATGGCTACACCTTC. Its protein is CASSPSEQAYGYTF.